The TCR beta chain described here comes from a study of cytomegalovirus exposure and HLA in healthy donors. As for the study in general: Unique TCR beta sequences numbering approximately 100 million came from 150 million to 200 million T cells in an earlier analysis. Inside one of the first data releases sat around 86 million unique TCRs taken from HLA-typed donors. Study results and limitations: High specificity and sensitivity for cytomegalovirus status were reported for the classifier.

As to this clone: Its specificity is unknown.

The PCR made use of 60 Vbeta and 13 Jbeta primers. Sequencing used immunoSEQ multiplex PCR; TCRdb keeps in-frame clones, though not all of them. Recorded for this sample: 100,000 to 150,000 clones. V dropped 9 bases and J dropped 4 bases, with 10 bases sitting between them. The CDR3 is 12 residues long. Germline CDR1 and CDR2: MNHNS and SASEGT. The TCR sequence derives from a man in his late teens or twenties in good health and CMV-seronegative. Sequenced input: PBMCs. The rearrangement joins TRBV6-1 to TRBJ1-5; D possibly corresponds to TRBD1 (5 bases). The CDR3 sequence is CARETANQPQHF. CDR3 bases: TGTGCCAGAGAGACAGCGAATCAGCCCCAGCATTTT.